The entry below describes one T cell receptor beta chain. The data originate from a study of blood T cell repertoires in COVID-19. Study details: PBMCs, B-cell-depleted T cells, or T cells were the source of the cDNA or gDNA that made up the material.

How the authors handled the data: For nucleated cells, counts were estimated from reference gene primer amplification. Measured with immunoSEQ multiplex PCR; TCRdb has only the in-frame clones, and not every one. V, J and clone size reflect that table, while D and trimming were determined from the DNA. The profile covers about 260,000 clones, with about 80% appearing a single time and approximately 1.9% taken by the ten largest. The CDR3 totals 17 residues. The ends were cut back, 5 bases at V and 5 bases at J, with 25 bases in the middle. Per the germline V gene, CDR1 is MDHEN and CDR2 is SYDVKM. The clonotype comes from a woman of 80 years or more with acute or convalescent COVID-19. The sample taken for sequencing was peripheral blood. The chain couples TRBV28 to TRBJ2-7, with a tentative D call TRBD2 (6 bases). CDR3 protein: CASSPWSAGGESNEQYF. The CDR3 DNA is TGTGCCAGCAGTCCCTGGAGTGCAGGAGGGGAATCCAACGAGCAGTACTTC.